This TCR beta chain was identified in a study of blood T cell repertoires in COVID-19. Study overall: Acute and convalescent COVID-19 samples came from the United States, Italy and Spain. T cells, B-cell-depleted T cells, or PBMCs provided the cDNA or gDNA that served as material.

In the authors' workflow: Estimated nucleated cell counts came from reference gene primer amplification. Profiled with immunoSEQ multiplex PCR; TCRdb holds only in-frame clones, not every one. V and J calls and clone size are given by that table; D and trimming were obtained from the DNA. The profile covers 250,000 to 300,000 clones, with about nine tenths appearing a single time and 3% to 4% taken by the ten largest. This clone was observed once. CDR1 and CDR2 from the germline V gene are SGDLS and YYNGEE. The CDR3 has 14 amino acids. V lost 5 bases, J lost 4 bases, and 15 bases lay in between. Source material: peripheral blood. The rearrangement uses TRBV9 and TRBJ1-2; no clear D. This receptor was taken from a woman between 35 and 50 years old with acute or convalescent COVID-19. In nucleotides, the CDR3 is TGTGCCAGCAGAGCCCAGAGGGAAGGCTATGGCTACACCTTC. It translates to CASRAQREGYGYTF.